This record concerns one TCR beta chain sequence. The antigen is unknown. This entry comes from a study of shared clonotypes between healthy human individuals. Study-level background: Each donor's CD4 naive and CD4 memory cells filled three plates apiece, CD8 naive two, and CD8 memory one. Points from the study as a whole: For naive CD4 cells, around 5.1% of clonotypes were shared across a handful of donors. Generation of non-shared clonotypes was less probable than generation of clonotypes shared by all four donors.

In the original processing: ImmunoSEQ supplied junction-only sequences lacking quality scores, so filtering was different. Sequenced by immunoSEQ multiplex PCR; TCRdb stores in-frame clones only, minus some. V, J and clone size are taken as reported in that table, and D and trimming were inferred from the DNA itself. The sample records about 2.1 million clones, 93% being singletons. V lost 3 bases and J lost 3, with 26 bases in between. This CDR3 is 19 amino acids long. Germline CDR1 is SGHTA and CDR2 is FQGNSA. In the naive CD8 group, cells lacked CD45RO and were positively selected for CCR7, so terminally differentiated effector memory CD45RA+ cells were left out.

Sequencing was carried out using naive CD8+ T cells from PBMCs. The sequence derives from a man aged 18 to 35 in good health. Some clones in this sample may be carry-over from other donors' samples. V usage is TRBV7-2 and J usage is TRBJ2-5; D is perhaps TRBD1 or TRBD2 (5 bases each). The CDR3 region is CASSLRGDSDFIKKETQYF. Here the CDR3 DNA reads TGTGCCAGCAGCTTGAGGGGAGATAGCGACTTTATAAAGAAAGAGACCCAGTACTTC.